This T cell receptor (beta chain) was captured in a study of breast tumors, draining lymph nodes, adjacent tissues. Regarding this clonotype: The antigen is unknown.

This CDR3 contains 15 residues. Trimming removed 0 bases from V and 4 bases from J, with 12 bases in between. Germline V CDR1 and CDR2: KGHSY, FQNENV. Study results and limitations: The data were judged consistent with most tumor T cells coming from lymph node and expanding in tumor. Tumor TCR diversity was below lymph nodes but above nontumor tissue. Luminal-like breast cancer showed significantly greater tumor-nontumor repertoire similarity than basal-like breast cancer did.

TCRdb ran MiXCR on the multiplex PCR reads and lists one entry per CDR3 protein. This table holds about 120,000 distinct CDR3 sequences, about 20% found once. Samples came from axillary lymph nodes draining the breast cancer. The sequencing sample was made of axillary lymph node tissue. This TCR derives from a female donor with breast cancer. Some clones in this sample may be carry-over from other donors' samples. The chain uses TRBV16 and TRBJ1-1; tentative D call: TRBD1 (5 bases). CDR3 nucleotide sequence: TGTGCCAGCAGCCAATCGCAGGCGGGGGGCACTGAAGCTTTCTTT. Its protein product is CASSQSQAGGTEAFF. Full variable domain (rest looked up from reference TRBV16 and TRBJ1-1): GEEVAQTPKHLVRGEGQKAKLYCAPIKGHSYVFWYQQVLKNEFKFLISFQNENVFDETGMPKERFSAKCLPNSPCSLEIQATKLEDSAVYFCASSQSQAGGTEAFFGQGTRLTVV.